The 27 T cell receptor beta chains below come from one sample, sequenced in a study of vaccination and CD4 T cells after COVID-19. Scientists ran DNA taken from cultured CD4+ T cells through the Oncomine TCR Beta short-read assay for sequencing. Each CDR3 protein is one row after TCRdb ran MiXCR on the PCR reads. The table shows under 4,500 distinct CDR3 sequences, with about two fifths occurring only once. Documented treatment: roughly 10-day PBMC culture with coronavirus spike peptide pools or control peptides (ViraFEST assay). Their cognate antigens are unknown. Sequenced material: CD4+ T cells from blood, cultured in vitro. These receptors all come from a human donor who had recovered from COVID-19.

V and J are TRBV5-1 and TRBJ2-5, with 8 bases fitting TRBD1. The CDR3 runs 18 residues. Germline CDR1 reads SGHRS; CDR2 reads YFSETQ. Trimming cost V 4 bases and J 5 bases; bases outside gene matches: 19. CDR3 nucleotide sequence: TGCGCCAGCAGCGCCGCACCGTTGTCGCAGGGGGCGGTTGAGACCCAGTACTTC. It encodes CASSAAPLSQGAVETQYF.

The rearrangement links TRBV30 to TRBJ2-3, with 7 bases fitting TRBD1. The CDR3 has 14 residues. V was pared by 3 bases and J by 0 bases, with 3 bases of the junction left unmatched. Germline-derived CDR1 and CDR2 are GTSNPN and SVGIG (reference sequence). CDR3 protein: CAWRDRRSTDTQYF. As DNA, the CDR3 is TGTGCCTGGAGGGACAGGAGGAGCACAGATACGCAGTATTTT.

The rearrangement joins TRBV28 to TRBJ2-1; 11 nucleotides line up with TRBD2. The CDR3 loop spans 15 amino acids. The germline gives CDR1 MDHEN, CDR2 SYDVKM. V trimming: 5 bases; J trimming: 6 bases; junction bases outside the gene matches: 6. The CDR3 nucleotides are TGTGCCAGCAGTACCCCACTAGCGGGAGCCAATGAGCAGTTCTTC. This translates into CASSTPLAGANEQFF.

The genes are TRBV12-3 or TRBV12-4 and TRBJ1-6; D remains ambiguous. This CDR3 is built from 13 residues. V dropped 6 bases and J dropped 13 bases, with 16 bases sitting between them. The CDR3, as DNA: TGTGCCAGCAGCGAAATGACACGGGCCCCCCTCCACTTT. Protein product: CASSEMTRAPLHF.

A word on this clonotype: A read error may produce the germline difference seen at one junction end. The V gene is TRBV7-2, the J gene TRBJ2-7; 13 nucleotides match TRBD2. This CDR3 is built from 15 residues. CDR1 and CDR2 from the germline V gene are SGHTA and FQGNSA. DNA of the CDR3: TGTGTCAGCAGCCGGGGACTAGCGGGAACCTACAAGCAGTACTTC. It is translated as CVSSRGLAGTYKQYF. The variable domain in full, with the rest retrieved from reference TRBV7-2 and TRBJ2-7, is GAGVSQSPSNKVTEKGKDVELRCDPISGHTALYWYRQSLGQGLEFLIYFQGNSAPDKSGLPSDRFSAERTGGSVSTLTIQRTQQEDSAVYLCVSSRGLAGTYKQYFGPGTRLTVT.

This clonotype was seen only once. The chain is built from TRBV5-1 and TRBJ2-3, with D perhaps given as TRBD1 or TRBD2 (5 bases each). Between the trimmed V and J ends, which lost 3 bases and 2 bases, there was a span of 10 bases. The germline V gene has CDR1 SGHRS and CDR2 YFSETQ. This CDR3 has 14 amino acids. For the CDR3, the DNA is TGCGCCAGCAGCTCCAGAGGGACCACAGATACGCAGTATTTT. This translates into CASSSRGTTDTQYF.

This clonotype showed up just a few times. The rearrangement uses TRBV24-1 and TRBJ1-1; D is ambiguous. Germline-derived CDR1 and CDR2 are KGHDR and SFDVKD. Trimming pared 4 bases from V and 8 bases from J, leaving 13 bases between. This CDR3 contains 13 residues. CDR3 sequence (DNA): TGTGCCACCAGTGACCCCGGGTTGCAAGAAGCTTTCTTT. It specifies CATSDPGLQEAFF.

This clonotype has more than one count but fewer than ten. The gene calls are TRBV19 and TRBJ1-2; D gene uncertain. The CDR3 is made up of 14 amino acids. Germline-derived CDR1 and CDR2 are LNHDA and SQIVND (reference sequence). Trimming pared 3 bases from V and 6 bases from J, leaving 14 bases between. In nucleotides, the CDR3 is TGTGCCAGTAGTATTTTAGGGATTGGCGATGGCTACACCTTC. Protein: CASSILGIGDGYTF.

This chain joins TRBV15 and TRBJ2-2, with unresolved D. Looked up from germline, CDR1 is LNHNV and CDR2 is YYDKDF (reference sequence). Deletions cut 0 bases from V and 4 bases from J, with 9 bases between. This CDR3 is 15 amino acids long. The CDR3 bases are TGTGCCACCAGCAGAGATTCCCCATTCACCGGGGAGCTGTTTTTT. Encoded protein: CATSRDSPFTGELFF.

This clonotype appeared once. The germline gene is not matched at one end of the junction; a read error may be the cause. The V call is TRBV20-1, the J call TRBJ2-3; D perhaps matches TRBD1 (6 bases). The CDR3 loop spans 14 amino acids. Germline V CDR1 and CDR2: DFQATT, SNEGSKA (reference sequence). CDR3 sequence reads: CSAIGRTATDAQYF. DNA of the CDR3: TGCAGTGCCATCGGAAGGACAGCCACAGATGCGCAGTATTTT.

The V call is TRBV7-3, the J call TRBJ2-5; 10 positions match TRBD2. Trimming took 3 bases from V and 2 from J; bases not matched to a gene: 3. Per germline, CDR1 SGHTA and CDR2 FQGTGA. This CDR3 is built from 15 residues. This CDR3 reads CASSLSSGGQETQYF. CDR3 DNA: TGTGCCAGCAGCTTGTCTAGCGGGGGACAAGAGACCCAGTACTTC.

The rearrangement uses TRBV20-1 and TRBJ1-1, with no clear D. The germline CDR1 and CDR2 sequences are DFQATT and SNEGSKA (reference sequence). The V end lost 2 bases, the J end lost 10 bases, and 23 bases lay between the germline ends. The CDR3 runs 15 residues. The CDR3 loop reads CSARHPFRAGSGAFF. CDR3 nucleotide sequence: TGCAGTGCTAGACATCCCTTTAGAGCCGGGAGTGGAGCTTTCTTT.

This clonotype appeared once. DNA of the CDR3: TGTGCCAGCAGGAACAGGGACCCCAGGGAAAAACTGTTTTTT. It specifies CASRNRDPREKLFF. This rearrangement joins TRBV2 to TRBJ1-4, with D possibly matching TRBD1 (6 bases). Germline loops: CDR1 SNHLY, CDR2 FYNNEI. The length of the CDR3 is 14 residues. V lost 6 bases and J 8 bases, leaving 16 bases between the germline ends.

The gene calls are TRBV18 and TRBJ1-2, with TRBD1 matching over 9 bases. Germline assignment: CDR1 KGHSH and CDR2 LQKENI. CDR3 size: 16 residues. The V segment lost 6 bases and the J segment 4 bases; nucleotides outside the gene matches: 12. As DNA, the CDR3 is TGTGCCAGCTCTCAACTGACAGGGGGAACTTTCTATGGCTACACCTTC. Encoded protein: CASSQLTGGTFYGYTF. Variable domain in full (rest from reference TRBV18 and TRBJ1-2): NAGVMQNPRHLVRRRGQEARLRCSPMKGHSHVYWYRQLPEEGLKFMVYLQKENIIDESGMPKERFSAEFPKEGPSILRIQQVVRGDSAAYFCASSQLTGGTFYGYTFGSGTRLTVV.

The chain recombines TRBV6-2 or TRBV6-3 with TRBJ2-7; 9 bases are shared with TRBD1. Germline V gene lookup returns CDR1 MNHEY and CDR2 SVGEGT. V dropped 8 bases and J dropped 4; count of bases not matched to a gene: 9. The CDR3 is made up of 14 amino acids. In DNA form, the CDR3 reads TGTGCCAGCGCTAAGACGACAGGGGGGTACGAGCAGTACTTC. It codes for CASAKTTGGYEQYF.

In DNA form, the CDR3 reads TGTGCCAGCACGGGACTAGCGGGAAGGTTCGAGCAGTACTTC. This encodes CASTGLAGRFEQYF. The V and J genes are TRBV2 and TRBJ2-7; 13 nucleotides agree with TRBD2. J gave up 6 bases and V 7 bases, and 6 bases lay outside the gene matches. CDR3 length equals 14 residues. Looked up from germline, CDR1 is SNHLY and CDR2 is FYNNEI.

V gene TRBV10-3 combines with J gene TRBJ1-2; tentatively, D is TRBD1 (5 bases). The germline CDR1 and CDR2 sequences are ENHRY and SYGVKD. The CDR3 is made up of 14 amino acids. Trimming cost V 3 bases and J 1 base, with 9 bases left between them. The CDR3 here is CAISDQQGNYGYTF. The CDR3 nucleotides read TGTGCCATCAGTGATCAGCAGGGTAACTATGGCTACACCTTC.

This clonotype was detected a few times. The chain has TRBV27 and TRBJ1-1; TRBD1 might be the D (5 bases). The ends were cut back, 3 bases at V and 4 bases at J, with 15 bases in the middle. CDR3 size: 15 residues. Germline V gene lookup returns CDR1 MNHEY and CDR2 SMNVEV (reference sequence). The CDR3 here is CASSFLQGPSTEAFF. The CDR3 region has the DNA TGTGCCAGCAGTTTTCTGCAGGGCCCGAGCACTGAAGCTTTCTTT.

The chain is built from TRBV7-3 and TRBJ2-2; possible D gene TRBD1, 6 bases. V was shortened by 4 bases and J by 4 bases, with 16 bases between the two germline ends. The germline CDR1 and CDR2 sequences are SGHTA and FQGTGA. The CDR3 contains 16 residues. CDR3 residues: CASSSYGQTATGELFF. The CDR3 bases are TGTGCCAGCAGCTCATACGGACAGACGGCCACCGGGGAGCTGTTTTTT.

The genes are TRBV4-3 and TRBJ2-3; 10 positions agree with TRBD2. Germline V gene lookup returns CDR1 LGHNA and CDR2 YSLEER. Unmatched junction bases numbered 0, after V lost 0 bases and J lost 3 bases. The CDR3 loop spans 15 amino acids. The CDR3, as DNA: TGCGCCAGCAGCCAAGATAGCGGGAGGACAGATACGCAGTATTTT. It translates to CASSQDSGRTDTQYF.

The gene calls are TRBV2 and TRBJ1-2, with a weak D call TRBD1 (6 bases). In germline, CDR1 is SNHLY, CDR2 FYNNEI. The CDR3 runs 14 residues. V was cut by 3 bases and J by 2 bases, with 10 bases left in between. The CDR3 bases are TGTGCCAGCAGTGAGGTCAGGGGAAACTATGGCTACACCTTC. Translation: CASSEVRGNYGYTF.

The V call is TRBV5-1, the J call TRBJ2-3; D is undetermined. Looked up from germline, CDR1 is SGHRS and CDR2 is YFSETQ. Trimming removed 4 bases at V and 0 bases at J, with 6 bases between. This CDR3 spans 13 amino acids. This CDR3 is CASSAGSTDTQYF. The CDR3 nucleotides read TGCGCCAGCAGCGCCGGTAGCACAGATACGCAGTATTTT.

The chain links TRBV2 to TRBJ2-7; TRBD1 aligns across 7 bases. CDR1 is SNHLY and CDR2 is FYNNEI in the germline V gene. The CDR3 has 14 amino acids. V was clipped by 6 bases and J by 9 bases; unmatched bases: 14. CDR3: CASSATQTGRGQYF. The CDR3 nucleotides are TGTGCCAGCAGCGCGACACAGACAGGGCGAGGGCAGTACTTC. The whole variable domain, filled in from reference TRBV2 and TRBJ2-7, reads EPEVTQTPSHQVTQMGQEVILRCVPISNHLYFYWYRQILGQKVEFLVSFYNNEISEKSEIFDDQFSVERPDGSNFTLKIRSTKLEDSAMYFCASSATQTGRGQYFGPGTRLTVT.

The V gene is TRBV30, the J gene TRBJ2-7, with D perhaps matching TRBD2 (6 bases). This CDR3 is built from 14 residues. Trimming removed 4 bases at V and 0 bases at J, with 13 bases between. Germline CDR1 reads GTSNPN; CDR2 reads SVGIG (reference sequence). The CDR3 DNA sequence: TGTGCCTGGACCGGGGGAATAAGCTCCTACGAGCAGTACTTC. Its translation is CAWTGGISSYEQYF. Full variable domain (remainder filled in from reference TRBV30 and TRBJ2-7): SQTIHQWPATLVQPVGSPLSLECTVEGTSNPNLYWYRQAAGRGLQLLFYSVGIGQISSEVPQNLSASRPQDRQFILSSKKLLLSDSGFYLCAWTGGISSYEQYFGPGTRLTVT.

By share, this clonotype ranks as large. The chain carries TRBV7-9 and TRBJ1-1; the D is unclear. The V and J ends lost 5 bases and 5 bases respectively, with 12 bases between them. The CDR3 loop spans 13 amino acids. Germline CDR1 SEHNR, CDR2 FQNEAQ (reference sequence). CDR3 region: CASSEEWETEAFF. The CDR3 DNA sequence: TGTGCCAGCAGCGAGGAATGGGAGACTGAAGCTTTCTTT.

This clonotype appeared a single time. This rearrangement joins TRBV7-2 to TRBJ2-1, with D perhaps given as TRBD1 or TRBD2 (5 bases each). The CDR3 runs to 14 residues. Germline CDR1 and CDR2: SGHTA and FQGNSA. The germline V and J ends were trimmed by 8 bases and 2 bases, with 13 bases remaining between them. CDR3 residues: CASRPQGAYNEQFF. CDR3 coding DNA: TGTGCCAGCCGACCGCAGGGAGCCTACAATGAGCAGTTCTTC. Full variable domain (remainder filled in from reference TRBV7-2 and TRBJ2-1): GAGVSQSPSNKVTEKGKDVELRCDPISGHTALYWYRQSLGQGLEFLIYFQGNSAPDKSGLPSDRFSAERTGGSVSTLTIQRTQQEDSAVYLCASRPQGAYNEQFFGPGTRLTVL.

V usage is TRBV7-6 and J usage is TRBJ2-1; 7 bases line up with TRBD1. The V segment lost 5 bases and the J segment 7 bases; nucleotides outside the gene matches: 5. Germline CDR1 SGHVS, CDR2 FNYEAQ. This CDR3 comprises 13 residues. The CDR3 protein is CASSTGQRNEQFF. The CDR3, as DNA: TGTGCCAGCAGCACGGGACAGCGAAATGAGCAGTTCTTC.